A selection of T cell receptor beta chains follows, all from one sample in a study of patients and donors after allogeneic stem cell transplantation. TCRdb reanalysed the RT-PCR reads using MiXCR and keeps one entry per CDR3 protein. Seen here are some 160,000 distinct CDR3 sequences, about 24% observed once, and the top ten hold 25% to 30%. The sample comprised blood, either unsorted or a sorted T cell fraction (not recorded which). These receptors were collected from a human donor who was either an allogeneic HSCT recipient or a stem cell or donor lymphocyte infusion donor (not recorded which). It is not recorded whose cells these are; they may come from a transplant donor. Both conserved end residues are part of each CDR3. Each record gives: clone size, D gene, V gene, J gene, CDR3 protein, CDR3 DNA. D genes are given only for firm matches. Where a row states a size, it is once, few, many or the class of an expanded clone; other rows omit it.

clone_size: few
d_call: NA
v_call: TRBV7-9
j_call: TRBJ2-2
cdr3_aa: CASSRHGELFF
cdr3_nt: TGTGCCAGCAGCCGACACGGGGAGCTGTTTTTT

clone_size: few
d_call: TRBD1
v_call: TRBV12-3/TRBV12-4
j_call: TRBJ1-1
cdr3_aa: CASTIGTGPLAFF
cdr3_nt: TGTGCCAGCACCATAGGGACAGGGCCTCTAGCTTTCTTT

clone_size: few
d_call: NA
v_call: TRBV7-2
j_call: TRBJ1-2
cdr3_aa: CASSPSDGTPNYGYTF
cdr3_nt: TGTGCCAGCAGCCCATCGGACGGGACCCCTAACTATGGCTACACCTTC

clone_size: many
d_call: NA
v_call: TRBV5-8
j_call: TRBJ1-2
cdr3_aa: CASSLATLTPGYTF
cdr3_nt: TGTGCCAGCAGCTTGGCCACCCTGACACCTGGCTACACCTTC

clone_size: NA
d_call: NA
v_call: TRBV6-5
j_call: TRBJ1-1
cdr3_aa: CASSYDLGFGAEAFF
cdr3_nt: TGTGCCAGCAGTTATGACCTCGGCTTTGGGGCTGAAGCTTTCTTT

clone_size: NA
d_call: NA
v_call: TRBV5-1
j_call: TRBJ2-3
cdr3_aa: CASGGGRMTDTQYF
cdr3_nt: TGCGCCAGCGGAGGGGGGCGAATGACAGATACGCAGTATTTT

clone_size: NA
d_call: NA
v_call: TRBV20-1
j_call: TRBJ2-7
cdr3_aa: CSALRSGLERHSYEQYF
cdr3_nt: TGCAGTGCTCTAAGGTCAGGGTTGGAGCGCCACTCCTACGAGCAGTACTTC

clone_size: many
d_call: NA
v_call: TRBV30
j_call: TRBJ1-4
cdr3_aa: CAWSGNGNTNEKLFF
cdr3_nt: TGTGCCTGGAGTGGGAACGGCAATACTAATGAAAAACTGTTTTTT

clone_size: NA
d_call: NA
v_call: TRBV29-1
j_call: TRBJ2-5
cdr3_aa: CSVEPALAETQYF
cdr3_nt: TGCAGCGTTGAACCCGCTTTGGCGGAGACCCAGTACTTC

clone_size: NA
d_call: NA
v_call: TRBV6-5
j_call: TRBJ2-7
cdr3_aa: CASGFTPYEQYF
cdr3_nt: TGTGCCAGCGGATTTACACCGTACGAGCAGTACTTC

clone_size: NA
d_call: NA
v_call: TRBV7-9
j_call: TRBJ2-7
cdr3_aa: CASSPRIGQLSYEQYF
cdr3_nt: TGTGCCAGCAGCCCCAGAATCGGACAGCTCTCCTACGAGCAGTACTTC

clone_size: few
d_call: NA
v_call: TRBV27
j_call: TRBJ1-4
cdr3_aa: CASSDNLVGKLFF
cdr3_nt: TGTGCCAGCAGTGACAACCTAGTAGGAAAACTGTTTTTT

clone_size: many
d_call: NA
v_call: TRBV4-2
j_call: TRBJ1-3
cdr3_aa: CASSQDGAFSGNTIYF
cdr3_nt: TGTGCCAGCAGCCAAGATGGGGCCTTTAGTGGAAACACCATATATTTT

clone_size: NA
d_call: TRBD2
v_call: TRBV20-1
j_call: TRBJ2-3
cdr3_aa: CSARLAGPQGPDTQYF
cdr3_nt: TGCAGTGCTAGACTAGCGGGACCCCAGGGGCCAGATACGCAGTATTTT

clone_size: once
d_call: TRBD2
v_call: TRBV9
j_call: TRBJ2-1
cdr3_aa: CASTGGSSYNEQFF
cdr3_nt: TGTGCCAGCACCGGGGGGAGCTCCTACAATGAGCAGTTCTTC

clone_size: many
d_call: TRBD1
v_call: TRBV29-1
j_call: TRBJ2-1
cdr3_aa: CSVGQGSIYNEQFF
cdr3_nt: TGCAGCGTGGGACAGGGGTCTATCTACAATGAGCAGTTCTTC

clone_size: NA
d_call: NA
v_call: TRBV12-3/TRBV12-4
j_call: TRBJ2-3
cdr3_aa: CASSSPGATGTDTQYF
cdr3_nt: TGTGCCAGCAGTTCACCGGGCGCGACCGGCACAGATACGCAGTATTTT

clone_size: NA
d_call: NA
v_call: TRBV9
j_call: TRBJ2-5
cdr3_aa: CASSAHRSGLETQYF
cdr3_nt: TGTGCCAGCAGCGCTCATAGGAGCGGGTTAGAGACCCAGTACTTC

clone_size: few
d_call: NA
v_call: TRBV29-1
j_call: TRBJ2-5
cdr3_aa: CSVLDSAQETQYF
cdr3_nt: TGCAGCGTTCTGGACAGTGCCCAAGAGACCCAGTACTTC

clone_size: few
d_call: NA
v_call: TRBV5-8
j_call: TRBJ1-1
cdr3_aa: CASSFDGVAATEAFF
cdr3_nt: TGTGCCAGCAGCTTTGATGGTGTGGCAGCCACTGAAGCTTTCTTT

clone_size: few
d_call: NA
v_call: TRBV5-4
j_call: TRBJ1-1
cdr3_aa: CASSPRTDMNTEAFF
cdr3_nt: TGTGCCAGCAGCCCTCGGACAGACATGAACACTGAAGCTTTCTTT

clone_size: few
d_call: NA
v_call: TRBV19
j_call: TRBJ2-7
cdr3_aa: CASSNSVVSYEQYF
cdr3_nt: TGTGCCAGTAGTAATAGCGTCGTCTCCTACGAGCAGTACTTC

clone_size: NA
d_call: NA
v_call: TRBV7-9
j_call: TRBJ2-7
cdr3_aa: CASSLAAGASDEQYF
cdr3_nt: TGTGCCAGCAGCTTAGCGGCAGGGGCTAGTGACGAGCAGTACTTC